This note documents a single T cell receptor (beta chain) sequence. Its antigen is not identified. PCR involved 60 Vbeta and 13 Jbeta primers. Measured with immunoSEQ multiplex PCR; TCRdb has only the in-frame clones, and not every one. The table records approximately 120,000 clones, around 82% of them present only once. Germline loops: CDR1 SEHNR, CDR2 FQNEAQ (reference sequence). The CDR3 covers 14 residues. V dropped 1 base and J dropped 4 bases, with 11 bases sitting between them. The data belong to a study of cytomegalovirus exposure and HLA in healthy donors. Broader study findings: Most of the TCR beta V segments (in an earlier analysis) were productive either about 87% or about 30% of the time. The study designated 150 to 200 TCR beta chains cytomegalovirus-associated.

This chain connects TRBV7-9 to TRBJ2-7; D gene uncertain. This TCR was sampled from a man between 35 and 55 years old in good health and CMV-seronegative. The material sequenced was PBMCs. This CDR3 reads CASSLGQASYEQYF. The CDR3 bases are TGTGCCAGCAGCTTAGGGCAGGCCTCGTACGAGCAGTACTTC.